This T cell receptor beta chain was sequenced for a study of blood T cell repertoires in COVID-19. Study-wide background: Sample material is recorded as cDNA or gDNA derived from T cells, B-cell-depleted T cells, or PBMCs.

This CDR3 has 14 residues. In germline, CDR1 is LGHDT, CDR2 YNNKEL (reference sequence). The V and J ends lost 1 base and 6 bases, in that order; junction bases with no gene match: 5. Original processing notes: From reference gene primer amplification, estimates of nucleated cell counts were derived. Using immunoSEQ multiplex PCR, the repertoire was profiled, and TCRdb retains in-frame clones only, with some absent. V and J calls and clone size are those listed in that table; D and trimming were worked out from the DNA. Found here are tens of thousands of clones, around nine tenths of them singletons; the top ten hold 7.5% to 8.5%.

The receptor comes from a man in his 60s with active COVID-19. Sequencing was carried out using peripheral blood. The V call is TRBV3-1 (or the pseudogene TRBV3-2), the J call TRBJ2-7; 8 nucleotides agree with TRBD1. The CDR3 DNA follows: TGTGCCAGCAGCCAAGGAACCACAGGGGGCGAGCAGTACTTC. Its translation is CASSQGTTGGEQYF.